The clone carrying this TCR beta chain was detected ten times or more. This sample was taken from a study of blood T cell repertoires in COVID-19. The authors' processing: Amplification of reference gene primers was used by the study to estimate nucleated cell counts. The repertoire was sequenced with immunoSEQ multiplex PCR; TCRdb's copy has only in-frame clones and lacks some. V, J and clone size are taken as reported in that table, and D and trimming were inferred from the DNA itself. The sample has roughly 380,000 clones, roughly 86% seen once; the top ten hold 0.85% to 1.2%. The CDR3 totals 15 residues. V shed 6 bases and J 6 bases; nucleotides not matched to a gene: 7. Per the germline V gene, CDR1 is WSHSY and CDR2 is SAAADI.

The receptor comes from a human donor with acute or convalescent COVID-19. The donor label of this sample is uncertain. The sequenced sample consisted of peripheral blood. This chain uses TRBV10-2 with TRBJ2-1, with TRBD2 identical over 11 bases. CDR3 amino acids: CASRRGLAEFNEQFF. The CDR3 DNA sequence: TGCGCCAGCAGGAGGGGACTAGCGGAGTTCAATGAGCAGTTCTTC.